The rows below give T cell receptor beta chains drawn from one sample of a study of control samples from healthy donors and cancer patients. Repertoires were generated with immunoSEQ multiplex PCR, while TCRdb's copy carries only in-frame clones and drops some. The sample holds under 30,000 clones, about 80% seen once. The specimen sequenced was PBMCs. These receptors originate from a man aged 55 to 70 with head and neck cancer. Each CDR3 is given with its conserved first and last residue. A D gene is named only where the DNA matches it firmly. Rows give clone size only sometimes, using once, few, many, or a class for an expanded clone.

cdr3_nt cdr3_aa v_call d_call j_call clone_size
TGTGCCAGCAGCTTAGACGTTGGCGGGAGCACAGATACGCAGTATTTT CASSLDVGGSTDTQYF TRBV7-9 . TRBJ2-3 .
TGTGCCAGCAGTTTGTACGGGAGCATCTACGAGCAGTACTTC CASSLYGSIYEQYF TRBV28 . TRBJ2-7 .
TGTGCCAGCAGCCGGACCTCAGCTAACTATGGCTACACCTTC CASSRTSANYGYTF TRBV6-5 . TRBJ1-2 .
TGTGCCAGCAGTGTTTACAGGGGTTCGGGAAACACCATATATTTT CASSVYRGSGNTIYF TRBV2 TRBD1 TRBJ1-3 .
TGTGGGAGCGCGGACTCTGGAAACACCATATATTTT CGSADSGNTIYF TRBV19 . TRBJ1-3 .
TGTGCCAGCAGCGTAGGACTAGCTAGAAGGGGGGCCAACGTCCTGACTTTC CASSVGLARRGANVLTF TRBV9 TRBD2 TRBJ2-6 .
TGTGCCAGCTCACCACCCCTCCGGAACACTGAAGCTTTCTTT CASSPPLRNTEAFF TRBV18 . TRBJ1-1 once
TGTGCCAGCAGCTTAGTGACAGCTTTAGCTTTCTTT CASSLVTALAFF TRBV7-2 . TRBJ1-1 few
TGTGCCAGTAGCCGGACCAGGCTACTCTCTGGAAACACCATATATTTT CASSRTRLLSGNTIYF TRBV19 . TRBJ1-3 .
TGTGCCAGCAGCTTAAGGACAGGGAGGGAGCCCCAGCATTTT CASSLRTGREPQHF TRBV7-8 TRBD1 TRBJ1-5 .
TGTGCCAGCAGCTTCCAGGGTTTTCACGAGCAGTACTTC CASSFQGFHEQYF TRBV14 . TRBJ2-7 .
TGTGCCAGCAGTTACTCATACAGGGTATTCTCACCCCTCCACTTT CASSYSYRVFSPLHF TRBV6-5 . TRBJ1-6 .
TGTGCTTCGAGTGAAACGGGTTATAGCAATCAGCCCCAGCATTTT CASSETGYSNQPQHF TRBV2 . TRBJ1-5 .
TGTGCCAGCAGCTTGGATCGGAGACGGGAAGCTTTCTTT CASSLDRRREAFF TRBV5-4 . TRBJ1-1 few
TGTGCCAGCAGTTACTCGGGGTCCGAGCGACATCAGCATTTT CASSYSGSERHQHF TRBV6-5 . TRBJ1-5 .
TGCGCCAGCAGCTATGGACAGGGGTTAAGCGGGGAGCTGTTTTTT CASSYGQGLSGELFF TRBV5-1 TRBD1 TRBJ2-2 .
TGTGCCAGCAGTTTTCTGGTCGAATCCTACAATGAGCAGTTCTTC CASSFLVESYNEQFF TRBV28 . TRBJ2-1 .
TGTGCCAGCAGTCCGGGACAGACGAACACCGGGGAGCTGTTTTTT CASSPGQTNTGELFF TRBV6-5 TRBD1 TRBJ2-2 .
TGTGCCAGCAGAGGGGGCCGCAGCGGGAGGTCCTACGAGCAGTACTTC CASRGGRSGRSYEQYF TRBV2 TRBD2 TRBJ2-7 .
TGTGCCAGCAGTTTAGGAGTCTTGGAGACCCAGTACTTC CASSLGVLETQYF TRBV27 . TRBJ2-5 .
TGCGCCAGCAGCCAAGATACAGGGGAGGTCCCTTATGGCTACACCTTC CASSQDTGEVPYGYTF TRBV4-1 TRBD1 TRBJ1-2 .
TGTGCCAGCAGCCCTACACGGACATTCGTTAATTCACCCCTCCACTTT CASSPTRTFVNSPLHF TRBV11-2 . TRBJ1-6 .
TGTGCCAGCAGCCCCGGACGACTAGCGGGAGGTACCTACGAGCAGTACTTC CASSPGRLAGGTYEQYF TRBV7-9 TRBD2 TRBJ2-7 medium-sized
TGTGCCAGCAGCTTACCCGGTTCCAGGGACGCAACACCCTACGAGCAGTACTTC CASSLPGSRDATPYEQYF TRBV7-2 . TRBJ2-7 .
TGTGCCAGCAGTTCCCTCGGCGGGAGCCACGAGCAGTACTTC CASSSLGGSHEQYF TRBV7-9 TRBD2 TRBJ2-7 .
TGCGCCAGCAGCCAAGAGGGCTATGGCTACACCTTC CASSQEGYGYTF TRBV4-1 . TRBJ1-2 medium-sized
TGTGCCTGGGGGCGGGGATCGAGTAACATTCAGTACTTC CAWGRGSSNIQYF TRBV30 . TRBJ2-4 .
TGTGCCAGCAGTGTGGGAGCAGAACCTCCCTACGAGCAGTACTTC CASSVGAEPPYEQYF TRBV25-1 . TRBJ2-7 once
TGTGCCAGCAGCACCCGTGTCTTCTCTGGGGCCAACGTCCTGACTTTC CASSTRVFSGANVLTF TRBV7-8 . TRBJ2-6 .
TGTGCCAGCCGTCTATCAGGGGGAGAGGGCAATGAGCAGTTCTTC CASRLSGGEGNEQFF TRBV19 TRBD1 TRBJ2-1 .
TGTGCCTGGAGCTGGACTAACACAGATACGCAGTATTTT CAWSWTNTDTQYF TRBV30 . TRBJ2-3 .
TGTGCCAGCAGCCCCCTCCCACGGGGAGCGGGAGGTTTAAATGAGCAGTTCTTC CASSPLPRGAGGLNEQFF TRBV3-1/TRBV3-2 TRBD2 TRBJ2-1 .
TGTGCCAGCAGTTTCGGGACAGGGCGTAATCAGCCCCAGCATTTT CASSFGTGRNQPQHF TRBV28 TRBD1 TRBJ1-5 .
TGTGCCAGCAGTTTCGGCAGGAACTCTGGGGCCAACGTCCTGACTTTC CASSFGRNSGANVLTF TRBV28 . TRBJ2-6 .
TGTGCCAGCAGCGGATCACAACGGGACTTGCGACCTAGCTATGGCTACACCTTC CASSGSQRDLRPSYGYTF TRBV5-4 . TRBJ1-2 .
TGTGCCACCAGCAGAGACAGGGAGGACAACGTCCTGACTTTC CATSRDREDNVLTF TRBV15 . TRBJ2-6 .
TGTGCCAGCTCAAGGGCCCAAAGGAACACTGAAGCTTTCTTT CASSRAQRNTEAFF TRBV18 . TRBJ1-1 .
TGTGCCACCGACAGGGGAGGGACCTACGAGCAGTACTTC CATDRGGTYEQYF TRBV28 . TRBJ2-7 .
TGCGCCAGCAGCTTGGAGACGCCGGTCTACGAGCAGTACTTC CASSLETPVYEQYF TRBV5-1 . TRBJ2-7 .
TGTGCCAGCAGCCAAGAAGCGGGGAGGGAGCTGTTTTTT CASSQEAGRELFF TRBV3-1/TRBV3-2 TRBD2 TRBJ2-2 .